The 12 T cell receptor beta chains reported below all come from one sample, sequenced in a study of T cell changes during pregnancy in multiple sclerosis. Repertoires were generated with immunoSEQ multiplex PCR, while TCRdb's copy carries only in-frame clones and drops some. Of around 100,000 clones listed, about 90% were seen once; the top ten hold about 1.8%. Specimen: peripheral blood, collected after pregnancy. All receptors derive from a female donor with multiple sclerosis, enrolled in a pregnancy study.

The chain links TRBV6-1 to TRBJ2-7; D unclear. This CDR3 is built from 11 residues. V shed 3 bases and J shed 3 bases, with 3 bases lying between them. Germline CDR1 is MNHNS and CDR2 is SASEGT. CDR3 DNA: TGTGCCAGCAGTGATATCTACGAGCAGTACTTC. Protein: CASSDIYEQYF.

CDR3 bases: TGTGCCAGCTCACCCGTCCACGGTGCGGAGACCCAGTACTTC. It codes for CASSPVHGAETQYF. The chain carries TRBV18 and TRBJ2-5; D ambiguous. Per the germline V gene, CDR1 is KGHSH and CDR2 is LQKENI. V dropped 3 bases and J dropped 5 bases, with 13 bases sitting between them. CDR3 size: 14 residues.

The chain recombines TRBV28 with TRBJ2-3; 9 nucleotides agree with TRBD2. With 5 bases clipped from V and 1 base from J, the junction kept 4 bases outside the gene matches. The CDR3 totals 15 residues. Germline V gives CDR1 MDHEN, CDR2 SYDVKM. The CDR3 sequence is CASSQLAGGTDTQYF. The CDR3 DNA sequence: TGTGCCAGCAGTCAACTAGCGGGTGGCACAGATACGCAGTATTTT.

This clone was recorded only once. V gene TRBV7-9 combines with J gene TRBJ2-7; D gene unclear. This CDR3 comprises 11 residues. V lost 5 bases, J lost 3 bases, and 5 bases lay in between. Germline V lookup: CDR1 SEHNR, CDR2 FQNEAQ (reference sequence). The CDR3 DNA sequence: TGTGCCAGCAGCACTCACTACGAGCAGTACTTC. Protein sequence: CASSTHYEQYF.

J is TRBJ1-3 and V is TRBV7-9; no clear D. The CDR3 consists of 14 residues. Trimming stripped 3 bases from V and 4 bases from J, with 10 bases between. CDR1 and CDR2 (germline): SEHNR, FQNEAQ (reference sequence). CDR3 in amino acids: CASSLKGGGNTIYF. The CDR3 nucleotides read TGTGCCAGCAGCTTGAAGGGAGGAGGAAACACCATATATTTT.

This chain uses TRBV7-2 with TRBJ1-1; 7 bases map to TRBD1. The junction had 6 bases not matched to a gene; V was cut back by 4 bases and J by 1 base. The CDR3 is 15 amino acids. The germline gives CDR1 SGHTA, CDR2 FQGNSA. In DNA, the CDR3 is TGTGCCAGCAGCTCCCAAAGACAGGGGAACACTGAAGCTTTCTTT. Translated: CASSSQRQGNTEAFF.

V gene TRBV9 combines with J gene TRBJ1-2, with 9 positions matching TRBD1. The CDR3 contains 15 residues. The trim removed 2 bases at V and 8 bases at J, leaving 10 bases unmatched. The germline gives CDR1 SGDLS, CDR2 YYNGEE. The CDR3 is CASSVRPGQGWGYTF. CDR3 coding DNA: TGTGCCAGCAGCGTTAGGCCGGGACAGGGATGGGGCTACACCTTC.

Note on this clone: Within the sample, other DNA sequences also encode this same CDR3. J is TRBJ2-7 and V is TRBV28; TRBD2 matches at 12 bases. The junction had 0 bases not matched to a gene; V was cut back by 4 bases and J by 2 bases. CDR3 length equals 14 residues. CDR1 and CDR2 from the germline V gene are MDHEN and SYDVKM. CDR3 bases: TGTGCCAGCAGTTCTAGCGGGGGGGCCTACGAGCAGTACTTC. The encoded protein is CASSSSGGAYEQYF.

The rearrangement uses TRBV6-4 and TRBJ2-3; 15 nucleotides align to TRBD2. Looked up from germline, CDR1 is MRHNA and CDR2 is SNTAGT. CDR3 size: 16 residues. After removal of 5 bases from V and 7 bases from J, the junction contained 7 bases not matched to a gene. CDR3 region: CASSPGLAGGLNTQYF. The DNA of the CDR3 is TGTGCCAGCAGTCCCGGACTAGCGGGGGGGTTGAATACGCAGTATTTT.

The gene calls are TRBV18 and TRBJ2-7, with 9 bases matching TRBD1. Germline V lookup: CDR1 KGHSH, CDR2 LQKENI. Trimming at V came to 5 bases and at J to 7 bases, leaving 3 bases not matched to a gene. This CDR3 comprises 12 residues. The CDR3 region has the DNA TGTGCCAGCTCAGGACAGGGGAGTGAGCAGTACTTC. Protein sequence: CASSGQGSEQYF.

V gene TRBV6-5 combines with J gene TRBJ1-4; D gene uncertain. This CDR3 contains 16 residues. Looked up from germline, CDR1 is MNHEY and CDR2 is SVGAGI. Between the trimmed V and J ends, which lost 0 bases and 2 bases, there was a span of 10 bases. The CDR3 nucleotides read TGTGCCAGCAGTTACTCGGTGGGCGCGACTAATGAAAAACTGTTTTTT. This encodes CASSYSVGATNEKLFF.

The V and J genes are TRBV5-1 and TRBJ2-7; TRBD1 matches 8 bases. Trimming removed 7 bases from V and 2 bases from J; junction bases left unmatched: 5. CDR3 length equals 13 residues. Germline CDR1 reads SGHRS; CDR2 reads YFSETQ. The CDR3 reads CASAEGQAYEQYF. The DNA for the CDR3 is TGCGCCAGCGCTGAGGGACAGGCCTACGAGCAGTACTTC.